Sequencing of this T cell receptor (beta chain) was carried out in a study of B cell selection in AIRE deficiency. Study results and limitations: Of 3,500 to 4,000 shared Treg TCRbeta sequences, roughly 34% were healthy-donor-only and 7% to 9.5% patient-only. Shared Treg sequences had shorter CDR3s, biased toward rearrangements with few non-templated insertions. With only TCRbeta sequenced, roughly 40% of shared healthy Treg sequences overlapped Tconv. About 30% of healthy-shared Treg TCRbeta sequences appeared in patient Tconv cells.

Notes on this clone: Its antigen is undetermined.

This table comes from immunoSEQ multiplex PCR, and its TCRdb copy is limited to in-frame clones, with some not included. The sample lists tens of thousands of clones; less than 95% were seen once. Sorted regulatory T cells were CD4-positive, CD25-high and CD127-low or negative. The sequence was obtained from a human donor with AIRE deficiency. Source material: Tregs sorted from PBMCs.

The CDR3 nucleotides are TGTGCCAGCAGAAAAAGGACTCAACTGGGCAATGAGCAGTTCTTC. As protein: CASRKRTQLGNEQFF. This chain joins TRBV2 and TRBJ2-1, with D maybe TRBD2 (5 bases). The CDR3 is made up of 15 amino acids. V lost 6 bases to trimming and J lost 6 bases, with 18 bases between them. In germline, CDR1 is SNHLY, CDR2 FYNNEI.